A single sample gave rise to the 10 T cell receptor beta chains below, sequenced in a study of shared clonotypes between healthy human individuals. This table comes from immunoSEQ multiplex PCR, and its TCRdb copy is limited to in-frame clones, with some not included. Here the sample spans 2 million to 2.5 million clones, around 95% being singletons. Sequenced sample: naive CD4+ T cells sorted from blood. Subset reported: CD45RA+ positively selected. These receptors all stem from a man aged 18 to 29 in good health.

The chain links TRBV10-1 to TRBJ2-1; D remains unclear. The germline V and J ends were trimmed by 0 bases and 9 bases, with 9 bases remaining between them. In germline, CDR1 is WNHNN, CDR2 SYGVQD (reference sequence). This CDR3 comprises 13 residues. This chain's CDR3 is CASSESRSSEQFF. CDR3 coding DNA: TGCGCCAGCAGTGAGTCTAGGAGTTCTGAGCAGTTCTTC.

This chain connects TRBV10-3 to TRBJ2-2; the D is unclear. The CDR3 contains 16 residues. V shed 4 bases and J shed 4 bases, with 16 bases lying between them. Germline CDR1 reads ENHRY; CDR2 reads SYGVKD. In nucleotides, the CDR3 is TGTGCCATCAGTGGTGCGTACTCCCCGGGCACCGGGGAGCTGTTTTTT. Amino acids: CAISGAYSPGTGELFF.

Details on this clone: This CDR3 is also generated by other DNA sequences in the sample. This sequence joins TRBV5-1 and TRBJ2-5; a possible D gene is TRBD2 (6 bases). The V gene lost 5 bases and the J gene lost 1 base, with 9 bases spanning the gap. The CDR3 has 13 residues. CDR1 and CDR2 from the germline V gene are SGHRS and YFSETQ. The CDR3 DNA follows: TGCGCCAGCAGTAGCGGAGCCCAAGAGACCCAGTACTTC. It specifies CASSSGAQETQYF.

The V call is TRBV7-2, the J call TRBJ1-4; 8 bases align to TRBD1. The CDR3 loop spans 15 amino acids. CDR1 is SGHTA, CDR2 FQGNSA, per germline. V gave up 0 bases and J gave up 8 bases; unmatched junction bases: 5. The CDR3 coding sequence is TGTGCCAGCAGCTTAGCGAGGACAGGGCACGAAAAACTGTTTTTT. Protein sequence: CASSLARTGHEKLFF.

The genes are TRBV30 and TRBJ1-2; D uncertain. The CDR3 loop spans 14 amino acids. V lost 2 bases and J lost 2, with 12 bases in between. Germline V gene lookup returns CDR1 GTSNPN and CDR2 SVGIG (reference sequence). The CDR3 protein is CAWSFGVSNYGYTF. CDR3 DNA sequence: TGTGCCTGGAGTTTTGGGGTTTCCAACTATGGCTACACCTTC.

The chain uses TRBV28 and TRBJ2-3; D might be TRBD2 (6 bases). The CDR3 has 16 residues. Per the germline V gene, CDR1 is MDHEN and CDR2 is SYDVKM. Between the trimmed V and J ends, which lost 4 bases and 0 bases, there was a span of 14 bases. The CDR3 bases are TGTGCCAGCAGTTCCCCCGGGGGTCCTAGCACAGATACGCAGTATTTT. This gives the protein CASSSPGGPSTDTQYF.

Points on this clone: At the DNA level, this CDR3 is encoded by other sequences in the same sample as well. The J gene is TRBJ1-2, the V gene TRBV2; D unclear. Germline V lookup: CDR1 SNHLY, CDR2 FYNNEI. Trimming left V 4 bases short and J 0 bases short, with 9 bases between. The CDR3 runs 14 residues. CDR3 in DNA: TGTGCCAGCAGTGGGGAGGGTTCTAACTATGGCTACACCTTC. Amino acid sequence: CASSGEGSNYGYTF.

The rearrangement joins TRBV30 to TRBJ2-5, with D uncertain. The CDR3 is 13 amino acids. Per the germline V gene, CDR1 is GTSNPN and CDR2 is SVGIG (reference sequence). V was pared by 2 bases and J by 4 bases, with 11 bases between. CDR3 sequence (DNA): TGTGCCTGGAGTTCCGACCCTGTAGAGACCCAGTACTTC. This encodes CAWSSDPVETQYF. Full variable domain (missing parts from reference TRBV30 and TRBJ2-5): SQTIHQWPATLVQPVGSPLSLECTVEGTSNPNLYWYRQAAGRGLQLLFYSVGIGQISSEVPQNLSASRPQDRQFILSSKKLLLSDSGFYLCAWSSDPVETQYFGPGTRLLVL.

The chain links TRBV27 to TRBJ2-5, with 7 bases fitting TRBD2. The J call may be mistaken, given a closer DNA end match to TRBJ2-7. Germline V CDR1 and CDR2: MNHEY, SMNVEV (reference sequence). This CDR3 region has 15 residues. This CDR3 reads CASSFRGVDSLEQYF. In DNA, the CDR3 is TGTGCCAGCAGTTTTCGGGGGGTGGATTCTCTCGAGCAGTACTTC.

V usage is TRBV6-5 and J usage is TRBJ2-7; TRBD2 might be the D (6 bases). The CDR3 is 14 amino acids. Trimming took 2 bases from V and 0 from J, leaving 8 bases between them. Germline V gene lookup returns CDR1 MNHEY and CDR2 SVGAGI. The CDR3 DNA reads TGTGCCAGCAGTTACCCGGGAGTCTCCTACGAGCAGTACTTC. Its translation: CASSYPGVSYEQYF.